The 21 T cell receptor beta chains below were found in one sample sequenced in a study of T cell responses to AZD1222 COVID-19 vaccine. Assay used: immunoSEQ multiplex PCR; TCRdb lists only in-frame clones, some missing. The profile shows over 110,000 clones, about 92% of them singletons. Sequenced material: peripheral blood, taken on day 0 of AZD1222 vaccination. The source is an adult in good health.

V and J are TRBV7-8 and TRBJ1-6; D uncertain. The ends were cut back, 1 base at V and 7 bases at J, with 5 bases in the middle. This CDR3 region has 13 residues. The germline V gene encodes CDR1 SGHVS and CDR2 FQNEAQ. As DNA, the CDR3 is TGTGCCAGCAGCTTAGTGATAAATTCACCCCTCCACTTT. Encoded protein: CASSLVINSPLHF.

The CDR3: CASSGGTDTGELFF. CDR3 nucleotide sequence: TGTGCCAGCAGCGGCGGGACAGACACCGGGGAGCTGTTTTTT. The V and J genes are TRBV5-4 and TRBJ2-2; possibly TRBD1 for D (7 bases). V dropped 4 bases and J dropped 3 bases, with 10 bases sitting between them. The length of the CDR3 is 14 residues. Per germline, CDR1 SGHNT and CDR2 YYREEE (reference sequence).

This chain links TRBV2 with TRBJ2-3; 12 positions agree with TRBD2. CDR1 is SNHLY and CDR2 is FYNNEI in the germline V gene. CDR3 length equals 17 residues. V shed 4 bases, J shed 0 bases, and the junction held 5 bases outside the gene matches. In DNA form, the CDR3 reads TGTGCCAGCAGTGCTCGACTAGCGGGAGTTAGCACAGATACGCAGTATTTT. Translating it yields CASSARLAGVSTDTQYF. Drawing the rest from reference TRBV2 and TRBJ2-3, the complete variable domain is EPEVTQTPSHQVTQMGQEVILRCVPISNHLYFYWYRQILGQKVEFLVSFYNNEISEKSEIFDDQFSVERPDGSNFTLKIRSTKLEDSAMYFCASSARLAGVSTDTQYFGPGTRLTVL.

The chain combines TRBV6-2 or TRBV6-3 with TRBJ2-3; D remains unclear. V was cut by 2 bases and J by 1 base, with 7 bases left in between. The CDR3 sequence is 14 residues long. CDR1 is MNHEY and CDR2 is SVGEGT in the germline V gene. CDR3 coding DNA: TGTGCCAGCAGTTACGGTTGGGGCACAGATACGCAGTATTTT. Amino acids: CASSYGWGTDTQYF.

This clone was counted once. The J gene is TRBJ2-2, the V gene TRBV5-1; D is uncertain. CDR1 is SGHRS and CDR2 is YFSETQ in the germline V gene. V lost 0 bases to trimming and J lost 9 bases, with 6 bases between them. CDR3 size: 12 residues. Written as DNA, the CDR3 is TGCGCCAGCAGCTTGGTGGCTTGGGAGCTGTTTTTT. The encoded protein is CASSLVAWELFF.

This chain links TRBV5-1 with TRBJ1-1, with D possibly matching TRBD1 (5 bases). With 4 bases removed from V and 12 bases from J, the gap between germline ends came to 19 bases. The CDR3 totals 13 residues. Germline V gene sequence: CDR1 SGHRS, CDR2 YFSETQ. CDR3 amino acids: CASSAQDRSGPFF. CDR3 nucleotides: TGCGCCAGCAGCGCACAGGATCGTTCGGGACCTTTCTTT.

V usage is TRBV6-2 or TRBV6-3 and J usage is TRBJ1-1; a weak D match, TRBD1 (5 bases). V lost 6 bases and J lost 3, with 17 bases in between. Germline V gene lookup returns CDR1 MNHEY and CDR2 SVGEGT. The length of the CDR3 is 15 residues. The CDR3 protein is CASSPPAGWDTEAFF. DNA of the CDR3: TGTGCCAGCAGCCCCCCGGCAGGGTGGGACACTGAAGCTTTCTTT.

V is TRBV6-1 and J is TRBJ2-7; 8 bases map to TRBD2. The V segment lost 2 bases and the J segment 3 bases; nucleotides outside the gene matches: 12. This CDR3 comprises 17 residues. Germline values: CDR1 MNHNS, CDR2 SASEGT. In DNA, the CDR3 is TGTGCCAGCAGTGAATGGTTAGCGAGCGGGAGCAACTACGAGCAGTACTTC. This sequence encodes CASSEWLASGSNYEQYF.

The chain carries TRBV2 and TRBJ2-1; D is uncertain. Looked up from germline, CDR1 is SNHLY and CDR2 is FYNNEI. This CDR3 comprises 15 residues. V lost 3 bases and J 0 bases, leaving 9 bases between the germline ends. In nucleotides, the CDR3 is TGTGCCAGCAGTGAGCTGGTGAGCTCCTACAATGAGCAGTTCTTC. Translating it yields CASSELVSSYNEQFF.

The chain recombines TRBV7-6 with TRBJ2-1; 8 bases are a match to TRBD2. Germline loops: CDR1 SGHVS, CDR2 FNYEAQ. The CDR3 is 17 amino acids. V gave up 1 base and J gave up 2 bases; unmatched junction bases: 7. The CDR3 protein is CASSLGFQREPYNEQFF. The CDR3 nucleotides are TGTGCCAGCAGCTTAGGCTTTCAGCGGGAGCCCTACAATGAGCAGTTCTTC.

The chain combines TRBV3-1 (or the pseudogene TRBV3-2) with TRBJ2-5; TRBD2 agrees at 7 bases. V lost 4 bases to trimming and J lost 2 bases; unmatched junction nucleotides: 4. CDR1 is LGHDT, CDR2 YNNKEL, per germline (reference sequence). The CDR3 totals 14 residues. The CDR3 DNA is TGTGCCAGCAGCCCGGGAGGAGGGCAAGAGACCCAGTACTTC. Translated: CASSPGGGQETQYF.

This clone was seen just once. J is TRBJ2-7 and V is TRBV28; TRBD2 might be the D (6 bases). Germline loops: CDR1 MDHEN, CDR2 SYDVKM. The CDR3 runs to 14 residues. V shed 3 bases and J shed 2 bases, with 11 bases lying between them. CDR3: CASSLRDWPYEQYF. The CDR3 DNA sequence: TGTGCCAGCAGTTTGCGGGACTGGCCCTACGAGCAGTACTTC. The full variable domain, in which reference TRBV28 and TRBJ2-7 provide the parts outside the CDR3, is DVKVTQSSRYLVKRTGEKVFLECVQDMDHENMFWYRQDPGLGLRLIYFSYDVKMKEKGDIPEGYSVSREKKERFSLILESASTNQTSMYLCASSLRDWPYEQYFGPGTRLTVT.

J is TRBJ2-1 and V is TRBV28; 12 bases map to TRBD2. The V gene end was trimmed by 9 bases and the J gene end by 6 bases; junction bases not matched to a gene: 6. CDR1 is MDHEN, CDR2 SYDVKM, per germline. This CDR3 region has 14 residues. The CDR3 protein is CASLAGGESNEQFF. The DNA of the CDR3 is TGTGCCAGTCTAGCGGGAGGGGAGAGCAATGAGCAGTTCTTC.

This chain joins TRBV19 and TRBJ2-1, with 9 nucleotides matching TRBD2. Trimming removed 3 bases from V and 8 bases from J; junction bases left unmatched: 8. This CDR3 contains 15 residues. Germline V CDR1 and CDR2: LNHDA, SQIVND (reference sequence). CDR3 coding DNA: TGTGCCAGTAGTATTGGTAGCGGGAGAGGCGATGAGCAGTTCTTC. Its protein product is CASSIGSGRGDEQFF.

This rearrangement joins TRBV18 to TRBJ2-2, with 7 bases identical to TRBD2. Trimming at V came to 0 bases and at J to 11 bases, leaving 9 bases not matched to a gene. Germline CDR1 and CDR2: KGHSH and LQKENI. The CDR3 contains 15 residues. The CDR3 protein is CASSPPSGIGSELFF. In DNA form, the CDR3 reads TGTGCCAGCTCACCACCAAGCGGGATAGGGTCCGAGCTGTTTTTT.

A single count supports this clone. The rearrangement uses TRBV7-9 and TRBJ1-2, with 7 positions matching TRBD1. Germline loops: CDR1 SEHNR, CDR2 FQNEAQ (reference sequence). The ends lost 5 bases at V and 6 bases at J; junction bases unmatched: 9. The CDR3 covers 14 residues. CDR3 loop: CASSHGEGADGYTF. CDR3 DNA: TGTGCCAGCAGCCACGGAGAGGGGGCGGATGGCTACACCTTC.

This chain connects TRBV29-1 to TRBJ1-2; D unresolved. Between the trimmed V and J ends, which lost 3 bases and 4 bases, there was a span of 12 bases. The CDR3 has 13 residues. CDR1 is SQVTM and CDR2 is ANQGSEA in the germline V gene. In nucleotides, the CDR3 is TGCAGCGTTGATAGAGGGCCAGCCTATGGCTACACCTTC. Protein: CSVDRGPAYGYTF.

V usage is TRBV5-1 and J usage is TRBJ2-2; D possibly corresponds to TRBD1 (6 bases). Looked up from germline, CDR1 is SGHRS and CDR2 is YFSETQ. The V and J ends lost 3 bases and 2 bases respectively, with 14 bases between them. This CDR3 is 16 amino acids long. This chain's CDR3 is CASSWGQVPNTGELFF. The CDR3 DNA follows: TGCGCCAGCAGCTGGGGGCAGGTCCCTAACACCGGGGAGCTGTTTTTT.

V and J are TRBV6-2 or TRBV6-3 and TRBJ2-3, with D perhaps matching TRBD2 (6 bases). CDR3 length: 16 amino acids. Trimming took 5 bases from V and 5 from J, leaving 20 bases between them. The germline gives CDR1 MNHEY, CDR2 SVGEGT. DNA of the CDR3: TGTGCCAGCAGTCAATCTAGCGTGCCTAGTGGAGATACGCAGTATTTT. It yields the protein CASSQSSVPSGDTQYF.

This chain connects TRBV4-3 to TRBJ2-3; 14 bases match TRBD2. Trimming at V came to 1 base and at J to 5 bases, leaving 2 bases not matched to a gene. The V gene's germline CDR1 is LGHNA and CDR2 YSLEER. CDR3 length: 16 residues. As DNA, the CDR3 is TGCGCCAGCAGCCAAGGGGGGACTAGCGGGGGAGATACGCAGTATTTT. Protein: CASSQGGTSGGDTQYF.

The chain carries TRBV6-2 or TRBV6-3 and TRBJ2-1, with 13 bases matching TRBD2. The CDR3 loop spans 17 amino acids. The junction had 9 bases not matched to a gene; V was cut back by 6 bases and J by 4 bases. Germline V lookup: CDR1 MNHEY, CDR2 SVGEGT. The CDR3 sequence: CASSPTGLAGDYNEQFF. CDR3 bases: TGTGCCAGCAGCCCTACTGGACTAGCGGGAGATTACAATGAGCAGTTCTTC.